The 21 T cell receptor beta chains below all came from one sample that was sequenced in a study of Ad26.COV2.S vaccination and SARS-CoV-2 variants. This table comes from immunoSEQ multiplex PCR, and its TCRdb copy is limited to in-frame clones, with some not included. The sample consists of 440,000 or so clones, over 80% of them appearing once. Noted treatment: 15 to 20 received Ad26.COV2.S at low or high dose, single or two shots; about 5 received placebo; per-sample allocation not given. Sampling happened 63 days after the first vaccine or placebo injection. The sequenced sample was peripheral blood, obtained in a trial of Ad26.COV2.S vaccine versus placebo. These receptors all stem from a person aged 18-60 years who received the Ad26.COV2.S COVID-19 vaccine or a placebo.

The chain is built from TRBV28 and TRBJ2-7; D might be TRBD1 or TRBD2, each matching 7 bases. Germline V lookup: CDR1 MDHEN, CDR2 SYDVKM. With 3 bases removed from V and 4 bases from J, the gap between germline ends came to 16 bases. The CDR3 extends over 15 amino acids. The CDR3: CASSLGGTAFYEQYF. The CDR3 DNA follows: TGTGCCAGCAGTTTGGGGGGGACAGCATTTTACGAGCAGTACTTC.

CDR3 sequence (DNA): TGTGCCAGCAGCTCAACAGGGAACCATGAGCAGTTCTTC. This codes for CASSSTGNHEQFF. V is TRBV28 and J is TRBJ2-1, with D possibly being TRBD1 (6 bases). This CDR3 is built from 13 residues. Germline CDR1 reads MDHEN; CDR2 reads SYDVKM. The germline V and J ends were trimmed by 6 bases and 8 bases, with 14 bases remaining between them.

The chain carries TRBV19 and TRBJ2-7; 9 bases align to TRBD2. CDR1 is LNHDA and CDR2 is SQIVND in the germline V gene (reference sequence). The CDR3 loop spans 15 amino acids. V dropped 5 bases and J dropped 7; count of bases not matched to a gene: 12. CDR3 bases: TGTGCCAGTAGTTCTTGGAACTCCGCGGGGGGGGAGCAGTACTTC. Protein product: CASSSWNSAGGEQYF.

The CDR3 is CASSFDSRWNTEAFF. Written as DNA, the CDR3 is TGTGCCAGCAGCTTCGACAGTCGGTGGAACACTGAAGCTTTCTTT. The chain uses TRBV7-6 and TRBJ1-1; a weak D match, TRBD1 (5 bases). The CDR3 spans 15 residues. The germline gives CDR1 SGHVS, CDR2 FNYEAQ. Trimming removed 3 bases from V and 1 base from J, with 12 bases in between.

V and J are TRBV15 and TRBJ2-1; D is unresolved. The CDR3 contains 11 residues. Trimming cost V 4 bases and J 5 bases, with 3 bases left between them. CDR1 is LNHNV, CDR2 YYDKDF, per germline (reference sequence). CDR3 residues: CATSNNNEQFF. In nucleotides, the CDR3 is TGTGCCACCAGCAACAACAATGAGCAGTTCTTC.

J is TRBJ1-1 and V is TRBV7-2; no firm D call. Deletions cut 1 base from V and 1 base from J, with 7 bases between. The CDR3 consists of 14 residues. Germline V gene data show CDR1 as SGHTA and CDR2 as FQGNSA. CDR3 nucleotide sequence: TGTGCCAGCAGCTTAGTAAGAGGGAACACTGAAGCTTTCTTT. It specifies CASSLVRGNTEAFF.

The chain recombines TRBV7-6 with TRBJ1-5; D is possibly TRBD1 (5 bases). Trimming cost V 6 bases and J 0 bases, with 21 bases left between them. The CDR3 is 18 amino acids. CDR1 is SGHVS and CDR2 is FNYEAQ in the germline V gene. CDR3 loop: CASSPQGVSRYSNQPQHF. The CDR3 bases are TGTGCCAGCAGTCCCCAGGGTGTCAGTCGATATAGCAATCAGCCCCAGCATTTT.

V is TRBV4-3 and J is TRBJ1-1; D may be TRBD1 (5 bases). V was pared by 4 bases and J by 5 bases, with 14 bases between. Per the germline V gene, CDR1 is LGHNA and CDR2 is YSLEER. The CDR3 sequence is 14 residues long. CDR3 region: CASSRALGGTEAFF. The CDR3 DNA reads TGCGCCAGCAGCCGAGCACTGGGGGGTACTGAAGCTTTCTTT.

The chain carries TRBV27 and TRBJ1-2, with 9 nucleotides matching TRBD1. CDR1 is MNHEY and CDR2 is SMNVEV in the germline V gene (reference sequence). The J segment lost 0 bases and the V segment lost 2 bases, leaving 13 bases of the junction unmatched. The CDR3 loop spans 19 amino acids. The CDR3 sequence: CASSLHGLGQGKANYGYTF. The CDR3 coding sequence is TGTGCCAGCAGTTTACACGGGTTAGGACAGGGGAAAGCTAACTATGGCTACACCTTC.

CDR3 protein: CASSFRRKSSYNSPLHF. CDR3 DNA sequence: TGTGCCAGCAGCTTTCGGCGGAAGAGCTCCTATAATTCACCCCTCCACTTT. The J gene is TRBJ1-6, the V gene TRBV11-3; D gene ambiguous. The V gene lost 3 bases and the J gene lost 0 bases, with 12 bases spanning the gap. This CDR3 comprises 17 residues. In germline, CDR1 is SGHNT, CDR2 YENEEA.

This clone has only one observation. The rearrangement uses TRBV5-6 and TRBJ1-2, with 7 bases matching TRBD1. The CDR3 is made up of 15 amino acids. The V and J ends lost 7 bases and 7 bases, in that order; junction bases with no gene match: 16. Germline V gives CDR1 SGHDT, CDR2 YYEEEE. CDR3 in amino acids: CASLRLQGIQRGYTF. CDR3 nucleotide sequence: TGTGCCAGCTTAAGGCTACAGGGGATCCAACGTGGCTACACCTTC.

This sequence joins TRBV7-9 and TRBJ2-2, with D possibly being TRBD1 or TRBD2 (6 bases each). This CDR3 contains 16 residues. CDR1 and CDR2 from the germline V gene are SEHNR and FQNEAQ (reference sequence). The germline V and J ends were trimmed by 7 bases and 6 bases, with 21 bases remaining between them. The CDR3 sequence is CASTRFEGGYAGELFF. In DNA, the CDR3 is TGTGCCAGCACCCGATTTGAGGGGGGTTACGCCGGGGAGCTGTTTTTT.

The chain is built from TRBV5-1 and TRBJ1-1; TRBD1 matches at 7 bases. CDR3 length: 14 amino acids. Trimming cost V 4 bases and J 6 bases; bases outside gene matches: 9. Germline CDR1 SGHRS, CDR2 YFSETQ. CDR3 DNA sequence: TGCGCCAGCAGCGGGGGGGACAGCCTCTCTGAAGCTTTCTTT. It translates to CASSGGDSLSEAFF.

The chain has TRBV7-9 and TRBJ2-1, with D tentatively TRBD1 (6 bases). This CDR3 spans 12 amino acids. V dropped 6 bases and J dropped 6 bases, with 9 bases sitting between them. Germline CDR1 reads SEHNR; CDR2 reads FQNEAQ (reference sequence). CDR3 sequence: CASRQGINEQFF. Here the CDR3 DNA reads TGTGCCAGCAGACAGGGCATCAATGAGCAGTTCTTC. The full variable domain, rest sourced from reference TRBV7-9 and TRBJ2-1, is DTGVSQNPRHKITKRGQNVTFRCDPISEHNRLYWYRQTLGQGPEFLTYFQNEAQLEKSRLLSDRFSAERPKGSFSTLEIQRTEQGDSAMYLCASRQGINEQFFGPGTRLTVL.

V is TRBV14 and J is TRBJ2-5; maybe TRBD2 (7 bases). From germline, CDR1 is SGHDN and CDR2 FVKESK. Trimming pared 0 bases from V and 5 bases from J, leaving 13 bases between. This CDR3 region has 15 residues. DNA of the CDR3: TGTGCCAGCAGCCAAGAAGGGAGGGGGTCGGAGACCCAGTACTTC. Translated: CASSQEGRGSETQYF.

The chain joins TRBV9 to TRBJ1-1; no clear D gene. V was clipped by 4 bases and J by 1 base, with 11 bases between them. The CDR3 has 14 amino acids. CDR1 SGDLS and CDR2 YYNGEE come from the germline V gene. The CDR3 is CASSTGFRNTEAFF. CDR3 coding DNA: TGTGCCAGCAGCACGGGTTTTCGGAACACTGAAGCTTTCTTT. Variable domain in full (rest from reference TRBV9 and TRBJ1-1): DSGVTQTPKHLITATGQRVTLRCSPRSGDLSVYWYQQSLDQGLQFLIQYYNGEERAKGNILERFSAQQFPDLHSELNLSSLELGDSALYFCASSTGFRNTEAFFGQGTRLTVV.

This clone was seen once. The J gene is TRBJ1-1, the V gene TRBV28; D unresolved. V was clipped by 4 bases and J by 0 bases, with 18 bases between them. The CDR3 has 17 residues. Germline-derived CDR1 and CDR2 are MDHEN and SYDVKM. The CDR3 DNA sequence: TGTGCCAGCAGTTGGTCCCCTAGACTGACCATGAACACTGAAGCTTTCTTT. Protein product: CASSWSPRLTMNTEAFF.

The J gene is TRBJ2-7, the V gene TRBV11-2; 13 bases are a match to TRBD2. The length of the CDR3 is 17 residues. J gave up 5 bases and V 4 bases, and 11 bases lay outside the gene matches. The germline V gene has CDR1 SGHAT and CDR2 FQNNGV. CDR3 amino acids: CASSSGLAGADWDEQYF. The CDR3 DNA follows: TGTGCCAGCAGCTCCGGACTAGCGGGGGCCGATTGGGACGAGCAGTACTTC.

V usage is TRBV7-2 and J usage is TRBJ1-2; TRBD1 is a possible D gene (5 bases). V lost 2 bases and J lost 4, with 20 bases in between. This CDR3 is 17 amino acids long. CDR1 and CDR2 (germline): SGHTA, FQGNSA. The CDR3 here is CASSLSGRNSWGYGYTF. DNA of the CDR3: TGTGCCAGCAGCTTATCGGGGCGGAACTCTTGGGGCTATGGCTACACCTTC.

The rearrangement joins TRBV6-5 to TRBJ2-3; TRBD1 is a possible D gene (5 bases). CDR1 MNHEY and CDR2 SVGAGI come from the germline V gene. Trimming removed 2 bases at V and 6 bases at J, with 12 bases between. The length of the CDR3 is 14 residues. The CDR3 nucleotides are TGTGCCAGCAGTTACCAGGGCCCTATTGATACGCAGTATTTT. Residues: CASSYQGPIDTQYF.

The V gene is TRBV24-1, the J gene TRBJ2-5; TRBD2 matches at 12 bases. Germline assignment: CDR1 KGHDR and CDR2 SFDVKD. The V and J ends lost 9 bases and 5 bases, in that order; junction bases with no gene match: 12. The CDR3 spans 16 residues. This CDR3 reads CATHWASGGARETQYF. Written as DNA, the CDR3 is TGTGCCACCCATTGGGCTAGCGGGGGGGCCCGGGAGACCCAGTACTTC.